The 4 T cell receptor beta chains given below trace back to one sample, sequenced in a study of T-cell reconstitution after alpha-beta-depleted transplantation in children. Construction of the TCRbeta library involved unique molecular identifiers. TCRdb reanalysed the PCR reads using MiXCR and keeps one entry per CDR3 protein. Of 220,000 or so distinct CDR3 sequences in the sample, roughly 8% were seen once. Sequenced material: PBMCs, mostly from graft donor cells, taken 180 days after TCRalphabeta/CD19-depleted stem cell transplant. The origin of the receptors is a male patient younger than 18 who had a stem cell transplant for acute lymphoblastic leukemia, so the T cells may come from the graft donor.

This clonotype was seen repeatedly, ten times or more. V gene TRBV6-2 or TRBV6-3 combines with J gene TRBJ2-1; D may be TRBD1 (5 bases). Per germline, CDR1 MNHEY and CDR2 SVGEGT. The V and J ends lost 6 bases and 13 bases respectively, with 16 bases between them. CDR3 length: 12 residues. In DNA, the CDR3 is TGTGCCAGCAGCCCCAGGGTAGCCCTTCAGTTCTTC. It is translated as CASSPRVALQFF.

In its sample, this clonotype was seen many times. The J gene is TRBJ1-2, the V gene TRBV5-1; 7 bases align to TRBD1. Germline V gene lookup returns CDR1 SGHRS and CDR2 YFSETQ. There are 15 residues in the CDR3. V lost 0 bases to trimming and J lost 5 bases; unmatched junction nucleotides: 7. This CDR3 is CASSLAAQGTYGYTF. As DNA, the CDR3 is TGCGCCAGCAGCTTGGCCGCACAGGGGACGTATGGCTACACCTTC. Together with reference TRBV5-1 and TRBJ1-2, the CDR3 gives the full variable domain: KAGVTQTPRYLIKTRGQQVTLSCSPISGHRSVSWYQQTPGQGLQFLFEYFSETQRNKGNFPGRFSGRQFSNSRSEMNVSTLELGDSALYLCASSLAAQGTYGYTFGSGTRLTVV.

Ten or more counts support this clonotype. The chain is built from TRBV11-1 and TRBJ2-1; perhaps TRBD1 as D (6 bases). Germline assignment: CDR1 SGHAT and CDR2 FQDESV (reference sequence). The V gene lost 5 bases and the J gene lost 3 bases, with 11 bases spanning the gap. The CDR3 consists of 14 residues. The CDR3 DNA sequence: TGTGCCAGCAGCCCAGACAGGAACTACAATGAGCAGTTCTTC. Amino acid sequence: CASSPDRNYNEQFF.

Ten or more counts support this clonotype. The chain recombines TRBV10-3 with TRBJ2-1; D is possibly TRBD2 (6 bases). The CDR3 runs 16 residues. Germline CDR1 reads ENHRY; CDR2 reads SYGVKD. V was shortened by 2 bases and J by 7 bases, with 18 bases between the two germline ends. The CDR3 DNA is TGTGCCATCAGTGAGGGTGGGCTAGCGCACCGAAATGAGCAGTTCTTC. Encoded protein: CAISEGGLAHRNEQFF.